The 19 T cell receptor beta chains below all came from one sample that was sequenced in a study of blood T cell repertoires in COVID-19. The protocol was immunoSEQ multiplex PCR, while the TCRdb copy is restricted to in-frame clones and leaves out a portion. This sample has 150,000 to 200,000 clones; approximately 95% occur once, and the top ten carry roughly 4.8%. Sequences were obtained from peripheral blood. Source of these receptors: a woman in her 50s with acute or convalescent COVID-19.

The rearrangement joins TRBV7-8 to TRBJ2-2; tentatively, D is TRBD2 (5 bases). Germline-derived CDR1 and CDR2 are SGHVS and FQNEAQ. The CDR3 totals 15 residues. V lost 4 bases, J lost 9 bases, and 18 bases lay in between. The CDR3 spells CASSYSGILERELFF. For the CDR3, the DNA is TGTGCCAGCAGCTATTCCGGGATTCTGGAGAGGGAGCTGTTTTTT.

The CDR3 reads CSVDLLASVGTQYF. DNA for the CDR3: TGCAGCGTTGACTTACTAGCGTCCGTGGGGACCCAGTACTTC. This chain joins TRBV29-1 and TRBJ2-5, with 7 bases fitting TRBD2. This CDR3 spans 14 amino acids. With V trimmed by 3 bases and J by 7 bases, 11 bases remained unmatched. Germline-derived CDR1 and CDR2 are SQVTM and ANQGSEA.

J is TRBJ1-5 and V is TRBV19; 7 bases are shared with TRBD1. The CDR3 consists of 14 residues. The J segment lost 5 bases and the V segment lost 5 bases, leaving 6 bases of the junction unmatched. From germline, CDR1 is LNHDA and CDR2 SQIVND (reference sequence). In nucleotides, the CDR3 is TGTGCCAGTAGTTCCTGGCAGGGGGATCAGCCCCAGCATTTT. Translation gives CASSSWQGDQPQHF.

The chain links TRBV12-3 or TRBV12-4 to TRBJ1-3; D remains ambiguous. The CDR3 has 13 amino acids. Deletions cut 4 bases from V and 8 bases from J, with 12 bases between. CDR3 in amino acids: CASSSSYRDTIYF. DNA for the CDR3: TGTGCCAGCAGTTCGAGCTACCGGGACACCATATATTTT.

The J gene is TRBJ1-2, the V gene TRBV9; 10 nucleotides match TRBD1. J was trimmed by 3 bases and V by 0 bases; bases with no gene match: 11. The CDR3 is 18 residues long. Germline CDR1 reads SGDLS; CDR2 reads YYNGEE. As DNA, the CDR3 is TGTGCCAGCAGCGTAGTAGGGGACAGGGGATGGCAGGACTATGGCTACACCTTC. This encodes CASSVVGDRGWQDYGYTF.

This clone has a single count. The V gene is TRBV4-2, the J gene TRBJ2-1, with 15 positions matching TRBD2. The CDR3 contains 17 residues. With 4 bases clipped from V and 7 bases from J, the junction kept 8 bases outside the gene matches. CDR1 LGHNA and CDR2 YNFKEQ come from the germline V gene. DNA for the CDR3: TGTGCCAGCAGCCCAAGCGGGACTAGCGGGGGGAGAAATGAGCAGTTCTTC. It codes for CASSPSGTSGGRNEQFF.

The chain employs TRBV6-6 and TRBJ1-5, with a weak D call TRBD1 (5 bases). The germline V gene has CDR1 MNHNY and CDR2 SVGAGI (reference sequence). V was shortened by 4 bases and J by 9 bases, with 7 bases between the two germline ends. The CDR3 runs to 11 residues. CDR3 nucleotides: TGTGCCAGCAGTTCGGGGGGGCCCCAGCATTTT. It encodes CASSSGGPQHF.

V usage is TRBV4-3 and J usage is TRBJ2-7; possible D gene TRBD1, 6 bases. Looked up from germline, CDR1 is LGHNA and CDR2 is YSLEER. The CDR3 contains 16 residues. V was clipped by 3 bases and J by 0 bases, with 15 bases between them. Here the CDR3 reads CASSQNQGLSSYEQYF. The CDR3 DNA reads TGCGCCAGCAGCCAGAACCAGGGGCTTAGCTCCTACGAGCAGTACTTC.

This sequence joins TRBV25-1 and TRBJ2-1; 7 bases agree with TRBD2. The CDR3 consists of 16 residues. Trimming took 6 bases from V and 6 from J; bases not matched to a gene: 14. Germline loops: CDR1 MGHDK, CDR2 SYGVNS. CDR3 sequence: CASRATLLGGINEQFF. CDR3 bases: TGTGCCAGCAGGGCCACCCTTCTGGGGGGGATCAATGAGCAGTTCTTC.

V gene TRBV24-1 combines with J gene TRBJ2-6, with D perhaps TRBD2 (6 bases). The germline gives CDR1 KGHDR, CDR2 SFDVKD. The CDR3 loop spans 13 amino acids. The V and J ends lost 10 bases and 2 bases respectively, with 8 bases between them. CDR3 DNA: TGTGCCACATCGGGGGCTGGGGCCAACGTCCTGACTTTC. Translating gives CATSGAGANVLTF.

The chain uses TRBV3-1 (or the pseudogene TRBV3-2) and TRBJ1-5; D is undetermined. CDR1 is LGHDT, CDR2 YNNKEL, per germline (reference sequence). The CDR3 runs to 14 residues. V lost 4 bases to trimming and J lost 0 bases, with 7 bases between them. CDR3 in DNA: TGTGCCAGCAGCCCCGGGATTAGCAATCAGCCCCAGCATTTT. It specifies CASSPGISNQPQHF.

The gene calls are TRBV2 and TRBJ2-1; the D gene is possibly TRBD2 (6 bases). CDR3 length equals 17 residues. CDR1 and CDR2 (germline): SNHLY, FYNNEI. Trimming took off 4 bases at V and 4 bases at J, with 20 bases between the two ends. CDR3 residues: CASSVGVGTSLYNEQFF. Written as DNA, the CDR3 is TGTGCCAGCAGTGTTGGGGTCGGGACTTCCCTTTACAATGAGCAGTTCTTC.

The chain employs TRBV5-4 and TRBJ2-1, with D possibly TRBD2 on 6 matching bases. Germline V lookup: CDR1 SGHNT, CDR2 YYREEE (reference sequence). V was shortened by 2 bases and J by 7 bases, with 16 bases between the two germline ends. The CDR3 consists of 15 residues. CDR3 region: CASSFKGGLSNEQFF. CDR3 sequence (DNA): TGTGCCAGCAGCTTCAAAGGAGGGCTATCGAATGAGCAGTTCTTC. The entire variable domain, with the rest obtained from reference TRBV5-4 and TRBJ2-1, is as follows: ETGVTQSPTHLIKTRGQQVTLRCSSQSGHNTVSWYQQALGQGPQFIFQYYREEENGRGNFPPRFSGLQFPNYSSELNVNALELDDSALYLCASSFKGGLSNEQFFGPGTRLTVL.

This clone was seen just once. The chain is built from TRBV6-5 and TRBJ1-1, with unresolved D. In germline, CDR1 is MNHEY, CDR2 SVGAGI. Trimming shortened V by 0 bases and J by 8 bases, and 7 bases separated the two germline ends. CDR3 size: 12 residues. The CDR3 sequence is CASSYSGREAFF. CDR3 DNA: TGTGCCAGCAGTTACTCAGGGAGGGAAGCTTTCTTT.

The chain couples TRBV2 to TRBJ1-1; maybe TRBD1 (5 bases). Per germline, CDR1 SNHLY and CDR2 FYNNEI. The CDR3 is 13 amino acids. The ends were cut back, 6 bases at V and 2 bases at J, with 10 bases in the middle. The CDR3 loop is CASREGLNTEAFF. The CDR3 bases are TGTGCCAGCAGGGAGGGACTTAACACTGAAGCTTTCTTT.

The chain uses TRBV24-1 and TRBJ1-2, with 7 bases matching TRBD1. The CDR3 extends over 14 amino acids. The V gene's germline CDR1 is KGHDR and CDR2 SFDVKD. The J segment lost 3 bases and the V segment lost 4 bases, leaving 4 bases of the junction unmatched. CDR3 in amino acids: CATSDPGTDYGYTF. The CDR3 region has the DNA TGTGCCACCAGTGACCCGGGGACAGACTATGGCTACACCTTC.

The chain joins TRBV11-3 to TRBJ1-4, with 8 bases fitting TRBD1. Germline V CDR1 and CDR2: SGHNT, YENEEA. This CDR3 is 18 amino acids long. The V segment lost 1 base and the J segment 4 bases; nucleotides outside the gene matches: 11. The chain's CDR3 is CASSLGWDRSIDNEKLFF. DNA of the CDR3: TGTGCCAGCAGCTTAGGATGGGACAGGAGCATTGATAATGAAAAACTGTTTTTT. The variable domain in full, completed from reference TRBV11-3 and TRBJ1-4, reads EAGVVQSPRYKIIEKKQPVAFWCNPISGHNTLYWYLQNLGQGPELLIRYENEEAVDDSQLPKDRFSAERLKGVDSTLKIQPAELGDSAVYLCASSLGWDRSIDNEKLFFGSGTQLSVL.

V usage is TRBV2 and J usage is TRBJ2-1; D unresolved. This CDR3 is 13 amino acids long. Trimming removed 4 bases from V and 4 bases from J, with 8 bases in between. In germline, CDR1 is SNHLY, CDR2 FYNNEI. The CDR3 loop is CASSVIGYNEQFF. The CDR3 nucleotides are TGTGCCAGCAGTGTAATCGGGTACAATGAGCAGTTCTTC.

V and J are TRBV5-6 and TRBJ1-2, with TRBD1 identical over 9 bases. The trim removed 3 bases at V and 3 bases at J, leaving 3 bases unmatched. CDR1 and CDR2 (germline): SGHDT, YYEEEE. The CDR3 is 14 residues long. The CDR3 loop reads CASSSDRGDYGYTF. The CDR3 DNA is TGTGCCAGCAGCTCGGACAGGGGAGACTATGGCTACACCTTC.